Each of the 32 T cell receptor beta chains below was sequenced from the same sample in a study of monozygotic twins with inflammatory bowel disease. No DNA is given; TCRdb re-called the 5' RACE reads and lists each CDR3 protein once. Found here are tens of thousands of distinct CDR3 sequences; the top ten clones hold around 7.2%. Sequences were obtained from blood. The receptor source for this set is a human donor with ulcerative colitis or Crohn's disease, or a healthy co-twin of an affected twin (not recorded which).

This sequence joins TRBV12-3 or TRBV12-4 and TRBJ2-2; TCRdb picks TRBD1, but there is no DNA to check that call. The CDR3 is 16 residues long. The CDR3 is CASSGQGARWTGELFF.

The V call is TRBV10-3, the J call TRBJ1-1. The CDR3 extends over 11 amino acids. The germline CDR1 and CDR2 sequences are ENHRY and SYGVKD. Here the CDR3 reads CAISQGPEAFF.

The gene calls are TRBV7-9 and TRBJ2-1; TCRdb proposes TRBD1, but this gene call is untestable without DNA. In germline, CDR1 is SEHNR, CDR2 FQNEAQ (reference sequence). The CDR3 runs to 16 residues. CDR3 sequence: CASSYSGTGGYNEQFF.

The chain employs TRBV7-3 and TRBJ2-3; the TCRdb D gene call, TRBD2, has no DNA to confirm it. Germline CDR1 SGHTA, CDR2 FQGTGA. The CDR3 consists of 16 residues. The CDR3: CASSSSAGGPEDTQYF.

The gene calls are TRBV5-6 and TRBJ1-5. Looked up from germline, CDR1 is SGHDT and CDR2 is YYEEEE. The CDR3 length is 14 residues. This CDR3 is CASSLSAGTQPQHF.

The J gene is TRBJ2-1, the V gene TRBV20-1; TCRdb reports TRBD1, a call that lacks DNA to check it against. Looked up from germline, CDR1 is DFQATT and CDR2 is SNEGSKA (reference sequence). The CDR3 runs to 13 residues. CDR3 amino acids: CSAPTDRYNEQFF.

The gene calls are TRBV7-2 and TRBJ1-2; without DNA, the TCRdb call of TRBD1 cannot be checked. The CDR3 covers 16 residues. Per germline, CDR1 SGHTA and CDR2 FQGNSA. The CDR3 is CASSLETGTPDYGYTF.

The rearrangement joins TRBV20-1 to TRBJ1-2; TCRdb outputs TRBD1, but without DNA this stays unchecked. The CDR3 has 15 amino acids. Germline values: CDR1 DFQATT, CDR2 SNEGSKA (reference sequence). CDR3 amino acids: CSAIKGTADSYGYTF.

This chain uses TRBV6-1 with TRBJ1-5; TCRdb's assignment of TRBD1 cannot be checked, as there is no DNA. The CDR3 consists of 14 residues. Germline V gene data show CDR1 as MNHNS and CDR2 as SASEGT. CDR3 loop: CASSTGTAYQPQHF.

The V gene is TRBV24-1, the J gene TRBJ2-5; TCRdb proposes TRBD1, but this gene call is untestable without DNA. CDR3 size: 18 residues. Germline CDR1 is KGHDR and CDR2 is SFDVKD. CDR3 amino acids: CATSDFGLGQGNQETQYF.

The rearrangement joins TRBV7-8 to TRBJ2-1; TCRdb lists TRBD2, though no DNA is available to test this call. CDR3 length: 18 residues. Germline V CDR1 and CDR2: SGHVS, FQNEAQ. The CDR3 sequence: CASSSYVSGGASYNEQFF.

The V call is TRBV10-3, the J call TRBJ2-7; TCRdb's D call, TRBD1, is unchecked because there is no DNA. The CDR3 length is 15 residues. The germline V gene encodes CDR1 ENHRY and CDR2 SYGVKD. CDR3 in amino acids: CAISEAGRGYYEQYF.

The chain joins TRBV2 to TRBJ1-2. The length of the CDR3 is 14 residues. The germline V gene encodes CDR1 SNHLY and CDR2 FYNNEI. The CDR3 loop reads CASSESDRAYGYTF.

This sequence joins TRBV5-1 and TRBJ2-3; without DNA, the TCRdb call of TRBD2 cannot be checked. This CDR3 comprises 17 residues. Germline V gene lookup returns CDR1 SGHRS and CDR2 YFSETQ. CDR3: CASSLARSGVNTDTQYF.

The V and J genes are TRBV5-1 and TRBJ2-5; with no DNA, the TCRdb D assignment of TRBD2 cannot be verified. Germline assignment: CDR1 SGHRS and CDR2 YFSETQ. This CDR3 spans 16 amino acids. The CDR3 region is CASSLAPSGGTETQYF.

J is TRBJ2-5 and V is TRBV19; no DNA is available, so the TRBD2 call from TCRdb remains unchecked. Germline-derived CDR1 and CDR2 are LNHDA and SQIVND (reference sequence). The CDR3 has 17 amino acids. CDR3 amino acids: CASNPQRGLASRETQYF.

This chain joins TRBV5-1 and TRBJ2-1; TCRdb's D call of TRBD1 is untestable without DNA. CDR3 length: 17 residues. Germline loops: CDR1 SGHRS, CDR2 YFSETQ. CDR3 amino acids: CASTLMGSIGVYNEQFF.

The genes are TRBV5-1 and TRBJ2-3; TCRdb's assignment of TRBD2 cannot be checked, as there is no DNA. The CDR3 is made up of 14 amino acids. Germline-derived CDR1 and CDR2 are SGHRS and YFSETQ. The CDR3 region is CASSFGREPDTQYF.

This chain connects TRBV20-1 to TRBJ1-4. The CDR3 contains 13 residues. The V gene's germline CDR1 is DFQATT and CDR2 SNEGSKA (reference sequence). CDR3 residues: CSALPGLREKLFF.

V and J are TRBV12-3 or TRBV12-4 and TRBJ1-1. This CDR3 is built from 14 residues. CDR3 in amino acids: CASSLVRGNSEAFF.

V is TRBV19 and J is TRBJ1-3; TCRdb reports TRBD1, a call that lacks DNA to check it against. This CDR3 comprises 15 residues. Germline V gene sequence: CDR1 LNHDA, CDR2 SQIVND (reference sequence). The CDR3 sequence is CASSIAGQLGNTIYF.

CDR3 in amino acids: CASSQGGGGYGYTF. The V and J genes are TRBV4-1 and TRBJ1-2; no DNA is available, so the TRBD1 call from TCRdb remains unchecked. Germline CDR1 and CDR2: MGHRA and YSYEKL. This CDR3 is 14 amino acids long.

The rearrangement joins TRBV19 to TRBJ1-5. The CDR3 extends over 14 amino acids. Looked up from germline, CDR1 is LNHDA and CDR2 is SQIVND (reference sequence). The CDR3 reads CASSVDYSNQPQHF.

The chain recombines TRBV11-2 with TRBJ2-2; the TCRdb D gene call, TRBD1, has no DNA to confirm it. In germline, CDR1 is SGHAT, CDR2 FQNNGV. This CDR3 is 16 amino acids long. The CDR3 loop is CASSLAVRVWTGELFF.

The chain links TRBV12-3 or TRBV12-4 to TRBJ2-3; lacking DNA, the TRBD1 call made by TCRdb goes unchecked. The CDR3 covers 15 residues. The CDR3 loop reads CASSRRGGGTDTQYF.

CDR3 sequence: CASSGSGFHSGNTIYF. The V and J genes are TRBV9 and TRBJ1-3; TCRdb proposes TRBD1, but this gene call is untestable without DNA. The CDR3 totals 16 residues. Germline-derived CDR1 and CDR2 are SGDLS and YYNGEE.

This chain joins TRBV2 and TRBJ2-5; lacking DNA, the TRBD2 call made by TCRdb goes unchecked. Germline CDR1 is SNHLY and CDR2 is FYNNEI. This CDR3 has 18 residues. The CDR3 region is CASSPGLAGGPHQETQYF.

V and J are TRBV4-2 and TRBJ2-3. The germline gives CDR1 LGHNA, CDR2 YNFKEQ. This CDR3 spans 14 amino acids. The CDR3 spells CASSPPGSADTQYF.

V usage is TRBV6-5 and J usage is TRBJ1-1; TCRdb indicates TRBD1, and absent DNA this call remains unverified. The CDR3 is 16 residues long. Germline CDR1 and CDR2: MNHEY and SVGAGI. The CDR3 is CASSYTWTEGVTEAFF.

The rearrangement links TRBV20-1 to TRBJ1-3. From germline, CDR1 is DFQATT and CDR2 SNEGSKA (reference sequence). CDR3 length: 15 residues. CDR3 protein: CSARDHLGIGNTIHF.

The J gene is TRBJ1-2, the V gene TRBV3-1; the TCRdb D gene call, TRBD1, has no DNA to confirm it. In germline, CDR1 is LGHDT, CDR2 YNNKEL (reference sequence). The CDR3 is 15 residues long. This chain's CDR3 is CASSHPGSTKRGYTF.

This rearrangement joins TRBV11-2 to TRBJ1-1; without DNA, the TCRdb call of TRBD1 cannot be checked. The germline V gene encodes CDR1 SGHAT and CDR2 FQNNGV. The CDR3 runs to 12 residues. The CDR3 reads CASGRRRGEAFF.